These T cell receptor beta chains were read from a single sample in a study of blood T cell repertoires in COVID-19. The method was immunoSEQ multiplex PCR; TCRdb's version includes in-frame clones alone and lacks a portion of them. The sample has over 250,000 clones; under 90% are singletons. The sequencing sample was made of PBMCs or T cells enriched from blood (not recorded which). The receptors originated from a woman aged 60-70 years who had recovered from COVID-19. Each CDR3 is given with its conserved first and last residue. Each record gives: J gene, CDR3 length, clone size, V gene, D gene, CDR3 DNA, CDR3 protein. The D gene is left open where the match is weak. Clone sizes are given selectively: once, few, many, or a class where the clone is expanded.

j_call: TRBJ2-3
cdr3_length: 16
clone_size: -
v_call: TRBV2
d_call: TRBD2
cdr3_nt: TGTGCCAGCAGTGAATGGAGCGGGGGGGCAGAGGATACGCAGTATTTT
cdr3_aa: CASSEWSGGAEDTQYF

j_call: TRBJ1-1
cdr3_length: 14
clone_size: -
v_call: TRBV5-1
d_call: TRBD1
cdr3_nt: TGCGCCAGCAGCTCACAGGGGGGTCGTACTGAAGCTTTCTTT
cdr3_aa: CASSSQGGRTEAFF

j_call: TRBJ2-2
cdr3_length: 15
clone_size: -
v_call: TRBV12-5
d_call: TRBD2
cdr3_nt: TGTGCTAGTGGTTTAGCGGGAGCGAACACCGGGGAGCTGTTTTTT
cdr3_aa: CASGLAGANTGELFF

j_call: TRBJ1-4
cdr3_length: 15
clone_size: -
v_call: TRBV5-6
d_call: TRBD1
cdr3_nt: TGTGCCAGCAGCTTGGATCAGGGGGGTAATGAAAAACTGTTTTTT
cdr3_aa: CASSLDQGGNEKLFF

j_call: TRBJ2-1
cdr3_length: 15
clone_size: -
v_call: TRBV27
d_call: -
cdr3_nt: TGTGCCAGCAGGGCGGGGCGGGTGTCCTACAATGAGCAGTTCTTC
cdr3_aa: CASRAGRVSYNEQFF

j_call: TRBJ1-5
cdr3_length: 14
clone_size: -
v_call: TRBV2
d_call: -
cdr3_nt: TGTGCCAGCAGTGATAGAAACAGCAATCAGCCCCAGCATTTT
cdr3_aa: CASSDRNSNQPQHF

j_call: TRBJ1-1
cdr3_length: 14
clone_size: -
v_call: TRBV28
d_call: -
cdr3_nt: TGTGCCAGCAGTTTGCCGACAGGGAACACTGAAGCTTTCTTT
cdr3_aa: CASSLPTGNTEAFF

j_call: TRBJ1-4
cdr3_length: 13
clone_size: -
v_call: TRBV19
d_call: -
cdr3_nt: TGTGCCAGTAGTAAGACATACAATGAAAAACTGTTTTTT
cdr3_aa: CASSKTYNEKLFF

j_call: TRBJ2-1
cdr3_length: 15
clone_size: -
v_call: TRBV5-1
d_call: -
cdr3_nt: TGCGCCAGCAGCTTGGGGGTACTGGGCGACAATGAGCAGTTCTTC
cdr3_aa: CASSLGVLGDNEQFF

j_call: TRBJ2-1
cdr3_length: 14
clone_size: -
v_call: TRBV5-1
d_call: TRBD2
cdr3_nt: TGCGCCAGCAGCGGCCTAGCGGATTTCAATGAGCAGTTCTTC
cdr3_aa: CASSGLADFNEQFF

j_call: TRBJ1-5
cdr3_length: 15
clone_size: -
v_call: TRBV7-9
d_call: -
cdr3_nt: TGTGCCAGCAGCTTATCGAGTTATAGCAATCAGCCCCAGCATTTT
cdr3_aa: CASSLSSYSNQPQHF

j_call: TRBJ1-4
cdr3_length: 17
clone_size: -
v_call: TRBV2
d_call: -
cdr3_nt: TGTGCCAGCAGGGTAGTGCCGGGATCCACAACTAATGAAAAACTGTTTTTT
cdr3_aa: CASRVVPGSTTNEKLFF

j_call: TRBJ1-5
cdr3_length: 13
clone_size: -
v_call: TRBV19
d_call: -
cdr3_nt: TGTGCCAGTACCCTAATGGGGGGTCAGCCCCAGCATTTT
cdr3_aa: CASTLMGGQPQHF

j_call: TRBJ1-5
cdr3_length: 16
clone_size: -
v_call: TRBV6-4
d_call: -
cdr3_nt: TGTGCCAGCATCCCAGAGCAGGGCAGAAGCAATCAGCCCCAGCATTTT
cdr3_aa: CASIPEQGRSNQPQHF

j_call: TRBJ1-4
cdr3_length: 14
clone_size: -
v_call: TRBV3-1/TRBV3-2
d_call: TRBD1
cdr3_nt: TGTGCCAGCAGCCCCGGGACAGACTGGGAAAAACTGTTTTTT
cdr3_aa: CASSPGTDWEKLFF

j_call: TRBJ1-4
cdr3_length: 13
clone_size: -
v_call: TRBV28
d_call: -
cdr3_nt: TGTGCCAGCATCGGCAGGGGAGGGGAAAAACTGTTTTTT
cdr3_aa: CASIGRGGEKLFF

j_call: TRBJ1-6
cdr3_length: 12
clone_size: -
v_call: TRBV15
d_call: -
cdr3_nt: TGTGCCACCAGCAGAGTAGAGACACCCCTCCACTTT
cdr3_aa: CATSRVETPLHF

j_call: TRBJ1-6
cdr3_length: 15
clone_size: once
v_call: TRBV6-5
d_call: TRBD1
cdr3_nt: TGTGCCAGCAGTTACGGGACAGGGCGTAATTCACCCCTCCACTTT
cdr3_aa: CASSYGTGRNSPLHF

j_call: TRBJ1-6
cdr3_length: 14
clone_size: -
v_call: TRBV5-1
d_call: -
cdr3_nt: TGCGCCAGCAGCTTGGAGGCGTCGGGGGGACCCCTCCACTTT
cdr3_aa: CASSLEASGGPLHF

j_call: TRBJ1-6
cdr3_length: 17
clone_size: -
v_call: TRBV27
d_call: TRBD1
cdr3_nt: TGTGCCAGCAGCCGGACAGGGTCGGCCGCGAGTAATTCACCCCTCCACTTT
cdr3_aa: CASSRTGSAASNSPLHF

j_call: TRBJ1-4
cdr3_length: 14
clone_size: -
v_call: TRBV2
d_call: TRBD1
cdr3_nt: TGTGCCAGCAGGACGGGACAGGGGCAAGAAAAACTGTTTTTT
cdr3_aa: CASRTGQGQEKLFF

j_call: TRBJ2-7
cdr3_length: 14
clone_size: -
v_call: TRBV7-9
d_call: TRBD1
cdr3_nt: TGTGCCAGCAGCCCCGGCAGGGGGCATTACGAGCAGTACTTC
cdr3_aa: CASSPGRGHYEQYF

j_call: TRBJ1-5
cdr3_length: 15
clone_size: -
v_call: TRBV28
d_call: TRBD1
cdr3_nt: TGTGCCAGCAGTTTTGGACAGGGGGGTAATCAGCCCCAGCATTTT
cdr3_aa: CASSFGQGGNQPQHF

j_call: TRBJ1-4
cdr3_length: 13
clone_size: -
v_call: TRBV6-6
d_call: -
cdr3_nt: TGTGCCAGCAAATTCCCCTCTAGTGAAAAACTGTTTTTT
cdr3_aa: CASKFPSSEKLFF

j_call: TRBJ1-6
cdr3_length: 17
clone_size: -
v_call: TRBV15
d_call: -
cdr3_nt: TGTGCCACCAGCAGAACCCCCTTCGGGACATATGATTCACCCCTCCACTTT
cdr3_aa: CATSRTPFGTYDSPLHF

j_call: TRBJ1-4
cdr3_length: 12
clone_size: -
v_call: TRBV29-1
d_call: TRBD1
cdr3_nt: TGCAGCGTTGCAGGGGGTGGTGAAAAACTGTTTTTT
cdr3_aa: CSVAGGGEKLFF

j_call: TRBJ2-2
cdr3_length: 13
clone_size: -
v_call: TRBV5-1
d_call: -
cdr3_nt: TGCGCCAGCAGCTTGCTACCAACCGGGGAGCTGTTTTTT
cdr3_aa: CASSLLPTGELFF

j_call: TRBJ2-6
cdr3_length: 16
clone_size: -
v_call: TRBV5-1
d_call: -
cdr3_nt: TGCGCCAGCAGCCCGGCCGGAGGGAATGGGGCCAACGTCCTGACTTTC
cdr3_aa: CASSPAGGNGANVLTF

j_call: TRBJ2-1
cdr3_length: 16
clone_size: -
v_call: TRBV5-1
d_call: TRBD2
cdr3_nt: TGCGCCAGCAGCTTGGCGAGCGGGGGGTTCTACAATGAGCAGTTCTTC
cdr3_aa: CASSLASGGFYNEQFF

j_call: TRBJ2-7
cdr3_length: 13
clone_size: -
v_call: TRBV11-1
d_call: -
cdr3_nt: TGTGCCAGCAGCCCAGGGTTCTCGGGCGAGCAGTACTTC
cdr3_aa: CASSPGFSGEQYF

j_call: TRBJ1-2
cdr3_length: 15
clone_size: once
v_call: TRBV5-1
d_call: -
cdr3_nt: TGCGCCAGCAGCTTCATACTAGGATCTGACTATGGCTACACCTTC
cdr3_aa: CASSFILGSDYGYTF

j_call: TRBJ1-1
cdr3_length: 12
clone_size: once
v_call: TRBV5-1
d_call: -
cdr3_nt: TGCGCCAGCAGCCCCACCGGCACTGAAGCTTTCTTT
cdr3_aa: CASSPTGTEAFF

j_call: TRBJ2-7
cdr3_length: 16
clone_size: once
v_call: TRBV6-1
d_call: TRBD2
cdr3_nt: TGTGCCAGCAGTGACGTCCGGGTAGCGGGGGGATACGAGCAGTACTTC
cdr3_aa: CASSDVRVAGGYEQYF

j_call: TRBJ1-2
cdr3_length: 14
clone_size: -
v_call: TRBV28
d_call: -
cdr3_nt: TGTGCCAGCAGCCGCGCCGGGGGGGTTGGTGGCTACACCTTC
cdr3_aa: CASSRAGGVGGYTF

j_call: TRBJ1-4
cdr3_length: 15
clone_size: -
v_call: TRBV27
d_call: -
cdr3_nt: TGTGCCAGCAGCGGGAGGCCCTCAACTAATGAAAAACTGTTTTTT
cdr3_aa: CASSGRPSTNEKLFF

j_call: TRBJ2-1
cdr3_length: 13
clone_size: -
v_call: TRBV5-1
d_call: -
cdr3_nt: TGCGCCAGCAGCTTTACGGGAGCGGGTGAGCAGTTCTTC
cdr3_aa: CASSFTGAGEQFF

j_call: TRBJ2-5
cdr3_length: 14
clone_size: once
v_call: TRBV30
d_call: -
cdr3_nt: TGTGCCTGGAGTGCGTCTTGGCAGCAAGAGACCCAGTACTTC
cdr3_aa: CAWSASWQQETQYF

j_call: TRBJ2-1
cdr3_length: 13
clone_size: -
v_call: TRBV14
d_call: TRBD2
cdr3_nt: TGTGCCAGCAGCCCGGGACTAGCGATTGAGCAGTTCTTC
cdr3_aa: CASSPGLAIEQFF

j_call: TRBJ2-5
cdr3_length: 15
clone_size: -
v_call: TRBV19
d_call: TRBD1
cdr3_nt: TGTGCCAGTAGTCCACGGACAGGAGTCCAAGAGACCCAGTACTTC
cdr3_aa: CASSPRTGVQETQYF

j_call: TRBJ1-6
cdr3_length: 16
clone_size: -
v_call: TRBV28
d_call: TRBD1
cdr3_nt: TGTGCCAGCAGTCTGGGGGCGGGACAGTATTATTCACCCCTCCACTTT
cdr3_aa: CASSLGAGQYYSPLHF

j_call: TRBJ2-7
cdr3_length: 12
clone_size: -
v_call: TRBV11-3
d_call: -
cdr3_nt: TGTGCCAGCAGCTCCCCGTCGGTTCAGCAGTACTTC
cdr3_aa: CASSSPSVQQYF

j_call: TRBJ2-1
cdr3_length: 13
clone_size: -
v_call: TRBV3-1/TRBV3-2
d_call: TRBD2
cdr3_nt: TGTGCCAGCAAGATAGCGGGGGGGAATGAGCAGTTCTTC
cdr3_aa: CASKIAGGNEQFF

j_call: TRBJ1-1
cdr3_length: 16
clone_size: -
v_call: TRBV7-6
d_call: -
cdr3_nt: TGTGCCAGCAGCTCGGACAGAGCATCCATGAACACTGAAGCTTTCTTT
cdr3_aa: CASSSDRASMNTEAFF

j_call: TRBJ2-3
cdr3_length: 15
clone_size: -
v_call: TRBV6-5
d_call: -
cdr3_nt: TGTGCCAGCAGGACGGGGTTCTCTAGCACAGATACGCAGTATTTT
cdr3_aa: CASRTGFSSTDTQYF

j_call: TRBJ1-6
cdr3_length: 15
clone_size: -
v_call: TRBV6-5
d_call: TRBD1
cdr3_nt: TGTGCCAGCAGTAGTTTCAGGGGGGACCATTCACCCCTCCACTTT
cdr3_aa: CASSSFRGDHSPLHF

j_call: TRBJ2-2
cdr3_length: 17
clone_size: -
v_call: TRBV30
d_call: -
cdr3_nt: TGTGCCTGGAGTGTTATGAGCCCAGGGTTGGACACCGGGGAGCTGTTTTTT
cdr3_aa: CAWSVMSPGLDTGELFF

j_call: TRBJ1-2
cdr3_length: 16
clone_size: -
v_call: TRBV27
d_call: TRBD1
cdr3_nt: TGTGCCAGCAGTTTATACCGGACAGGGGGTTTTGATGGCTACACCTTC
cdr3_aa: CASSLYRTGGFDGYTF

j_call: TRBJ2-5
cdr3_length: 14
clone_size: -
v_call: TRBV5-1
d_call: -
cdr3_nt: TGCGCCAGCAGCTTGGTGGGGAGCCAAGAGACCCAGTACTTC
cdr3_aa: CASSLVGSQETQYF

j_call: TRBJ1-3
cdr3_length: 15
clone_size: -
v_call: TRBV5-1
d_call: -
cdr3_nt: TGCGCCAGCAGCTTGGGTCGGGGTGAAGGAAACACCATATATTTT
cdr3_aa: CASSLGRGEGNTIYF